The 12 T cell receptor beta chains below were found in one sample sequenced in a study of beta chain features in type 1 diabetes. The investigators reverse transcribed all of the isolated RNA, so they sequenced expressed TCRB transcripts. Libraries were prepared by immunoSEQ multiplex PCR; TCRdb keeps only in-frame clonotypes and omits some of them. The sample records about 410,000 clones, about 15% being singletons. Sequencing input: naive CD4+ T cells from blood. The receptor source for this set is a man aged 30 to 45 in good health.

The V and J genes are TRBV14 and TRBJ2-7, with TRBD1 matching 9 bases. The V and J ends lost 4 bases and 2 bases, in that order; junction bases with no gene match: 3. From germline, CDR1 is SGHDN and CDR2 FVKESK. The CDR3 is made up of 14 amino acids. The CDR3 sequence: CASSRHRGPYEQYF. In DNA, the CDR3 is TGTGCCAGCAGCCGCCACAGGGGGCCCTACGAGCAGTACTTC.

The chain employs TRBV6-5 and TRBJ2-7; D might be TRBD2 (6 bases). Deletions cut 0 bases from V and 3 bases from J, with 12 bases between. The CDR3 extends over 15 amino acids. CDR1 and CDR2 (germline): MNHEY, SVGAGI. For the CDR3, the DNA is TGTGCCAGCAGTTACTCTTCGGGAGCTGGCTACGAGCAGTACGTC. Amino acids: CASSYSSGAGYEQYV.

This clone came up a few times. This chain uses TRBV7-6 with TRBJ1-2; the D gene is possibly TRBD1 (6 bases). The germline V gene has CDR1 SGHVS and CDR2 FNYEAQ. Deletions cut 5 bases from V and 8 bases from J, with 18 bases between. The CDR3 has 14 amino acids. CDR3 in DNA: TGTGCCAGCAGCCGCGACAGGCGAGGGGAAGGCTACACCTTC. Translated: CASSRDRRGEGYTF.

This clone is a singleton in its sample. This chain connects TRBV6-5 to TRBJ1-1; D perhaps matches TRBD1 (5 bases). The germline gives CDR1 MNHEY, CDR2 SVGAGI. The CDR3 consists of 15 residues. The ends were cut back, 4 bases at V and 5 bases at J, with 17 bases in the middle. In DNA, the CDR3 is TGTGCCAGCAGTTTCAGTCCAGGGTTTGGAACTGAAGCTTTCTTT. Its protein is CASSFSPGFGTEAFF.

This clone appeared a few times. The chain employs TRBV5-4 and TRBJ2-3; 7 nucleotides align to TRBD2. Germline trimming cut 3 bases from V and 14 bases from J; bases unmatched to any gene: 9. CDR1 SGHNT and CDR2 YYREEE come from the germline V gene (reference sequence). This CDR3 is 12 amino acids long. CDR3 nucleotides: TGTGCCAGCAGCTCTAGCAGCGGGGCACCGTATTTT. Its protein product is CASSSSSGAPYF.

This clone was observed a few times. This chain links TRBV4-3 with TRBJ2-3, with 8 bases aligning to TRBD2. Per germline, CDR1 LGHNA and CDR2 YSLEER. With V trimmed by 3 bases and J by 1 base, 6 bases remained unmatched. The CDR3 runs to 16 residues. CDR3 coding DNA: TGCGCCAGCAGCCAGTTAAGCGGGAGCGGCACAGATACGCAGTATTTT. Its protein is CASSQLSGSGTDTQYF.

The DNA of the CDR3 is TGTGCCACCAGAGAGTCTGGGCTCGATGGCTACACCTTC. Amino acid sequence: CATRESGLDGYTF. The rearrangement uses TRBV15 and TRBJ1-2, with D unclear. Germline CDR1 reads LNHNV; CDR2 reads YYDKDF (reference sequence). This CDR3 is 13 amino acids long. The germline V and J ends were trimmed by 6 bases and 6 bases, with 14 bases remaining between them.

The chain employs TRBV4-1 and TRBJ1-2, with D hard to call. The CDR3 runs to 13 residues. The ends were cut back, 0 bases at V and 4 bases at J, with 6 bases in the middle. Germline V gene data show CDR1 as MGHRA and CDR2 as YSYEKL. Here the CDR3 reads CASSQDGLYGYTF. CDR3 sequence (DNA): TGCGCCAGCAGCCAAGACGGACTCTATGGCTACACCTTC.

In this sample, this clone turned up a few times. V is TRBV7-9 and J is TRBJ1-4, with D hard to call. Germline assignment: CDR1 SEHNR and CDR2 FQNEAQ (reference sequence). CDR3 length: 16 residues. The V gene lost 5 bases and the J gene lost 5 bases, with 18 bases spanning the gap. CDR3 protein: CASSPGRPGPNEKLFF. The CDR3 DNA sequence: TGTGCCAGCAGCCCGGGAAGACCCGGCCCAAATGAAAAACTGTTTTTT. The full variable domain, rest sourced from reference TRBV7-9 and TRBJ1-4, is DTGVSQNPRHKITKRGQNVTFRCDPISEHNRLYWYRQTLGQGPEFLTYFQNEAQLEKSRLLSDRFSAERPKGSFSTLEIQRTEQGDSAMYLCASSPGRPGPNEKLFFGSGTQLSVL.

This chain connects TRBV5-1 to TRBJ2-5; a weak D match, TRBD1 (6 bases). This CDR3 has 14 amino acids. V was cut by 2 bases and J by 5 bases, with 13 bases left in between. Germline V gives CDR1 SGHRS, CDR2 YFSETQ. CDR3 DNA sequence: TGCGCCAGCAGCTTTGGGCCAGGGGAGGAGACCCAGTACTTC. This sequence encodes CASSFGPGEETQYF. Full variable domain (rest looked up from reference TRBV5-1 and TRBJ2-5): KAGVTQTPRYLIKTRGQQVTLSCSPISGHRSVSWYQQTPGQGLQFLFEYFSETQRNKGNFPGRFSGRQFSNSRSEMNVSTLELGDSALYLCASSFGPGEETQYFGPGTRLLVL.

This clone has a handful of counts. V usage is TRBV9 and J usage is TRBJ2-3; D remains unclear. The CDR3 covers 15 residues. V was trimmed by 1 base and J by 0 bases, leaving 9 bases between them. In germline, CDR1 is SGDLS, CDR2 YYNGEE. CDR3 nucleotide sequence: TGTGCCAGCAGCGTACTCGCGGCTAGCACAGATACGCAGTATTTT. Translation gives CASSVLAASTDTQYF.

The sample holds a few counts of this clone. The chain combines TRBV29-1 with TRBJ2-3, with 9 bases identical to TRBD2. J lost 5 bases, V lost 4 bases, and 10 bases had no gene match. This CDR3 contains 15 residues. The V gene's germline CDR1 is SQVTM and CDR2 ANQGSEA. This chain's CDR3 is CSVVRLAESQDTQYF. The CDR3 DNA is TGCAGCGTTGTCCGACTAGCGGAATCGCAAGATACGCAGTATTTT.